This T cell receptor beta chain stems from a study of blood T cell repertoires in COVID-19. Study context: Sources were T cells, B-cell-depleted T cells, or PBMCs; the material itself was cDNA or gDNA.

Per the authors' pipeline: Using reference gene primer amplification, nucleated cell counts were estimated. Profiled with immunoSEQ multiplex PCR; TCRdb holds only in-frame clones, not every one. The D gene and trimming were derived from the DNA, and the V and J assignments and clone size from that table. Of 53,000 or so clones listed, around 79% are singletons. CDR1 is SGHRS and CDR2 is YFSETQ in the germline V gene. The CDR3 is 15 residues long. Trimming left V 6 bases short and J 3 bases short, with 16 bases between. Sequencing input: peripheral blood. V is TRBV5-1 and J is TRBJ2-1; a possible D gene is TRBD1 (6 bases). The receptor was derived from an older man with active or convalescent COVID-19. For the CDR3, the DNA is TGCGCCAGCAAGGAGGTCTCGGGACACTACAATGAGCAGTTCTTC. Translation: CASKEVSGHYNEQFF.